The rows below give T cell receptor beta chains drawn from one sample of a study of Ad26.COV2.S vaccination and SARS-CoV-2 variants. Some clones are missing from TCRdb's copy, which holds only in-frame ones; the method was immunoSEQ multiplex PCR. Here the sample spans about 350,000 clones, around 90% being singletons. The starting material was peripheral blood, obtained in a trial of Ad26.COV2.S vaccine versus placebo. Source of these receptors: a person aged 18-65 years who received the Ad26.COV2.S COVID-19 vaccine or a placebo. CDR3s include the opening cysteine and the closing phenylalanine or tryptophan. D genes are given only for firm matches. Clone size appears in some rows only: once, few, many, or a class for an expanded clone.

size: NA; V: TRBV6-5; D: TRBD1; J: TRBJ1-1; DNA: TGTGCCAGCAGTTTGACAGGGAAGAGTACTGAAGCTTTCTTT; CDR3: CASSLTGKSTEAFF
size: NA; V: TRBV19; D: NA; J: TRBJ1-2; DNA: TGTGCCAGTAGTATCACGGCCACCAGGGCCTATGGCTACACCTTC; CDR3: CASSITATRAYGYTF
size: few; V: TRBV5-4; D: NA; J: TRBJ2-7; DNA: TGTGCCAGCAGCTTGGGAGATAGGCTCACAAATTCCTTC; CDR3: CASSLGDRLTNSF
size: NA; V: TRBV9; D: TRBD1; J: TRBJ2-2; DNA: TGTGCCAGCAGCGTAAGACAGGGTGGCGGGGAGCTGTTTTTT; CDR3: CASSVRQGGGELFF
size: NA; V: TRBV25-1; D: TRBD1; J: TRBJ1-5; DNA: TGTGCCAGCAGTGAATCCACAGGAGGGACAGGCGGTCAGCCCCAGCATTTT; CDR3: CASSESTGGTGGQPQHF
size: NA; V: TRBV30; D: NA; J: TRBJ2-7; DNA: TGTGCCTGGAGTGTAGTACGAGGCTACGAGCAGTACTTC; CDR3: CAWSVVRGYEQYF
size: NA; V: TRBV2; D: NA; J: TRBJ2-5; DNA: TGTGCCAGCAGTGAATCGGGGGAGACCCAGTACTTC; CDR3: CASSESGETQYF
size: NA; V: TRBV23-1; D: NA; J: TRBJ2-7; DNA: TGCGCCAGCAGTCAATCGCGGGGATACGAGCAGTACTTC; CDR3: CASSQSRGYEQYF
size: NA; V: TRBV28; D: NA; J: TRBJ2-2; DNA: TGTGCCAGCACCGAAAACAGGGTAACGAACACCGGGGAGCTGTTTTTT; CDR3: CASTENRVTNTGELFF
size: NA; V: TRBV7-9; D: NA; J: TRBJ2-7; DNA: TGTGCCAGCAGCCCCCCTATTGACAGGAACTACGAGCAGTACTTC; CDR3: CASSPPIDRNYEQYF
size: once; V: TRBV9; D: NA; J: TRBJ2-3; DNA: TGTGCCAGCAGCTTTTCCGGGACAATAACCACAGATACGCAGTATTTT; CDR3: CASSFSGTITTDTQYF
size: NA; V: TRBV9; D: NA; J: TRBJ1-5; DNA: TGTGCCAGCGGCAGCAACAATCAGCCCCAGCATTTT; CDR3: CASGSNNQPQHF
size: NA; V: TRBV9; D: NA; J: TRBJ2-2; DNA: TGTGCCAGCAGCGTAGTTGCGGGTTCTACCGGGGAGCTGTTTTTT; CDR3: CASSVVAGSTGELFF
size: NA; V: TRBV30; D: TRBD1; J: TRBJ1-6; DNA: TGTGCCTGGAGTCCAAGACAGGGCCAGATATATAATTCACCCCTCCACTTT; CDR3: CAWSPRQGQIYNSPLHF
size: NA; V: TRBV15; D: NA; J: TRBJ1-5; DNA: TGTGCCACCAGCACCTCTTCAGGGGCTGGGCGCAATCAGCCCCAGCATTTT; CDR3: CATSTSSGAGRNQPQHF
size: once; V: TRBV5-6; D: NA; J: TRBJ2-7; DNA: TGTGCCAGCAGCTGGGGAGGGGGTCTAGTGGGGACCTACGAGCAGTACTTC; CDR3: CASSWGGGLVGTYEQYF
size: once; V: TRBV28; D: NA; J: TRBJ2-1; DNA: TGTGCCATTTTATCGGCGGGATCTTTGAATGAGCAGTTCTTC; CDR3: CAILSAGSLNEQFF
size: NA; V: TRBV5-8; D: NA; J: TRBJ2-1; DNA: TGTGCCAGCAGCACCGGGACACAATCGCGAAATGAGCAGTTCTTC; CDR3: CASSTGTQSRNEQFF
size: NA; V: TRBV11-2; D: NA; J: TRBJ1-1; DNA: TGTGCCAGCAGCTTAGTCCTCGGGAAAACTGAAGCTTTCTTT; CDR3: CASSLVLGKTEAFF
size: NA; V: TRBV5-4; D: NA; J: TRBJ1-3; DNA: TGTGCCAGCAGCTTGGACCGGGGAAACACCATATATTTT; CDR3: CASSLDRGNTIYF
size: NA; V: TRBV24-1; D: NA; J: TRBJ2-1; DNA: TGTGCCACCAGTGAGTCAGGGCCCAGGGGCCTCAATGAGCAGTTCTTC; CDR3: CATSESGPRGLNEQFF
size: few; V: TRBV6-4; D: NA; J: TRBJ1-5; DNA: TGTGCCAGCAGTGAGGACATCTCCAATCAGCCCCAGCATTTT; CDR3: CASSEDISNQPQHF
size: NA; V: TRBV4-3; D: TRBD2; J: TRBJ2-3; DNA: TGCGCCAGCAGCCTTGGGACTAGCGGCACAGATACGCAGTATTTT; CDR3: CASSLGTSGTDTQYF
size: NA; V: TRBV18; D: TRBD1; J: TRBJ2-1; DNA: TGTGCCAGCTCACCGGGGGGACAGGGAATTGGCAATGAGCAGTTCTTC; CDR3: CASSPGGQGIGNEQFF
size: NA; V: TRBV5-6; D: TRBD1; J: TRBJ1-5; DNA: TGTGCCAGCAGCCCCGGGACAGGGCGGCCGAATCAGCCCCAGCATTTT; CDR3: CASSPGTGRPNQPQHF
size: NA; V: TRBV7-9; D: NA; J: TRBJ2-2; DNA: TGTGCCAGCAGCTCCCCCGAAGGCACCGGGGAGCTGTTTTTT; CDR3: CASSSPEGTGELFF
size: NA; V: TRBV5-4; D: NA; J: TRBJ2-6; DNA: TGTGCCAGCATGGGGTTGGCTGGGGCCAACGTCCTGACTTTC; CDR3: CASMGLAGANVLTF
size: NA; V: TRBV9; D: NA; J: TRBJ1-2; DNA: TGTGCCAGCAGCGCTCCGCCCGTAGAAGGCTACACCTTC; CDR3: CASSAPPVEGYTF
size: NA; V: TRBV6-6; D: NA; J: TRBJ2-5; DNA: TGTGCCAGCAGCTCCTCCCGAGCCCAAAGGGAGACCCAGTACTTC; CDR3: CASSSSRAQRETQYF
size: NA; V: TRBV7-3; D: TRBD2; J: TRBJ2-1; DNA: TGTGCCAGCAGCTTAACTGGTGGACTAGCGGGAGGGAAGAATGAGCAGTTCTTC; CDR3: CASSLTGGLAGGKNEQFF
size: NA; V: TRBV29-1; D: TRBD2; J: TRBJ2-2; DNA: TGCAGCGCTGGGCTAGCGGCTAACACCGGGGAGCTGTTTTTT; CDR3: CSAGLAANTGELFF
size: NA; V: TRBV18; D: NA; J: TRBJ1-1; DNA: TGTGCCAGCTCAGAATGGGTGGACACTGAAGCTTTCTTT; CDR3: CASSEWVDTEAFF
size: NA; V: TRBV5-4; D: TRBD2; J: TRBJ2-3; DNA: TGTGCCAGCAGCTTGGTTATTACTAGCGCCACAGATACGCAGTATTTT; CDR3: CASSLVITSATDTQYF
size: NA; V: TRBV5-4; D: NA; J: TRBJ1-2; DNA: TGTGCCAGCCGACCTGGCGGATTCTATGGCTACACCTTC; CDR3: CASRPGGFYGYTF
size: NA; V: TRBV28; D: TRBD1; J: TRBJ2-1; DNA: TGTGCCAGCAGTTCATACAGGGGTCTTAACAATGAGCAGTTCTTC; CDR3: CASSSYRGLNNEQFF
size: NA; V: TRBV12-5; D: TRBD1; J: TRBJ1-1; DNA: TGTGCTAGTGGTCGAGGACAGGGAAAGGACACTGAAGCTTTCTTT; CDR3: CASGRGQGKDTEAFF
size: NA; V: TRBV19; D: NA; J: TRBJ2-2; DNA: TGTGCCAGTAAATCCGATTATAACACCGGGGAGCTGTTTTTT; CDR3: CASKSDYNTGELFF
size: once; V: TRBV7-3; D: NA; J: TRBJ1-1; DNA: TGTGCCAGCAGCCCACAGGGTTACACTGAAGCTTTCTTT; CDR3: CASSPQGYTEAFF
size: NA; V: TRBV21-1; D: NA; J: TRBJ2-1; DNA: TGTGCCAGCAGCAAGAGTTCGGGGTCAACACAACCCTACAATGAGCAGTTCTTC; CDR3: CASSKSSGSTQPYNEQFF
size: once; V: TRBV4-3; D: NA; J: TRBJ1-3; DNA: TGCGCCAGCAGCCAAGAAGATAGATTTGTAAACACCATATATTTT; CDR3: CASSQEDRFVNTIYF
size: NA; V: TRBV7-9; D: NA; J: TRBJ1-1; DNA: TGTGCCAGCAGCTTGAGGGGTGACACTGAAGCTTTCTTT; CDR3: CASSLRGDTEAFF
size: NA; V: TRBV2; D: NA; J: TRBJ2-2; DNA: TGTGCCAGCAGTGCCAAGAGGGGATCAAACACCGGGGAGCTGTTTTTT; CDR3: CASSAKRGSNTGELFF
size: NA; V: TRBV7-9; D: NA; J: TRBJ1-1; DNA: TGTGCCAGCAGTCCCGAAGCCGGGGGGGTAGGGGACACTGAAGCTTTCTTT; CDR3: CASSPEAGGVGDTEAFF
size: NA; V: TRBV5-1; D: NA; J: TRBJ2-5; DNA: TGCGCCAGCAGCTTGGTTTCAGGGACCGAAGAGACCCAGTACTTC; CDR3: CASSLVSGTEETQYF
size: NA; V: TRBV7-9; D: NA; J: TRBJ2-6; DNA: TGTGCCAGCGAACTTGTGGTTTCTGGGGCCAACGTCCTGACTTTC; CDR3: CASELVVSGANVLTF
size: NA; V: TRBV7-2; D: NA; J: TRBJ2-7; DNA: TGTGCCAGCAGCTTATCTGGGCTTACCGCCTACGAGCAGTACTTC; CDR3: CASSLSGLTAYEQYF
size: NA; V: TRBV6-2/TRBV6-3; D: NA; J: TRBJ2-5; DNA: TGTGCCAGCAGTTACCGGGTCTCGCGAGAGACCCAGTACTTC; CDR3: CASSYRVSRETQYF
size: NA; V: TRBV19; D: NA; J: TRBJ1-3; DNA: TGTGCCAGTAGTTCCGGGACAACTAGCTCTGGAAACACCATATATTTT; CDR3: CASSSGTTSSGNTIYF
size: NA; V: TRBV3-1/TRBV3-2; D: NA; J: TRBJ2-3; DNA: TGTGCCAGCAGCCCAGGGTATAATACGCAGTATTTT; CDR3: CASSPGYNTQYF
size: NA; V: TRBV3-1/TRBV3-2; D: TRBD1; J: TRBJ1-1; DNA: TGTGCCAGCAGTCTGGGGGAGGGGGCCCCTGAAGCTTTCTTT; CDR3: CASSLGEGAPEAFF
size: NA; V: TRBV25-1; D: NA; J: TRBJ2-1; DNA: TGTGCCAGCAGTGAATACAGGGGCTCCTACAATGAGCAGTTCTTC; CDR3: CASSEYRGSYNEQFF